Listed below are T cell receptor beta chains from one sample, sequenced in a study of CD8 T cells in ankylosing spondylitis. MiXCR was run by TCRdb on the 5' RACE reads, yielding one entry per CDR3 protein. Among 500,000 to 650,000 distinct CDR3 sequences listed, roughly 5% were seen once. Sequenced sample: blood, either unsorted or a sorted T cell fraction (not recorded which). These receptors were collected from a male donor with ankylosing spondylitis. Each CDR3 is given with its conserved first and last residue. Fields, in order: CDR3 protein, CDR3 DNA, clone size, J gene, D gene, V gene. The D gene is left open where the match is weak. Rows may omit the clone size; those that give it use once, few, many or a size class.

CASSLQGPGELFF TGTGCCAGCAGTTTGCAGGGGCCCGGGGAGCTGTTTTTT many TRBJ2-2 NA TRBV27
CASSRVLAVGTGELFF TGCGCCAGCAGCCGAGTACTAGCAGTAGGCACCGGGGAGCTGTTTTTT few TRBJ2-2 NA TRBV4-3
CASSLEPGRQQYF TGCGCCAGCAGCTTGGAGCCCGGAAGGCAGCAGTATTTT many TRBJ2-3 NA TRBV5-1
CASSRVQGASTEAFF TGTGCCAGCAGCCGCGTACAGGGGGCCAGCACTGAAGCTTTCTTT many TRBJ1-1 TRBD1 TRBV5-5
CASSLEGRLTDTQYF TGTGCCAGCAGCTTAGAAGGCAGGCTTACAGATACGCAGTATTTT many TRBJ2-3 NA TRBV7-9
CASSLKGATEAFF TGTGCCAGCAGCTTAAAGGGGGCCACTGAAGCTTTCTTT few TRBJ1-1 TRBD1 TRBV7-2
CATSREYSENTEAFF TGTGCCACCAGCAGAGAATACTCAGAGAACACTGAAGCTTTCTTT many TRBJ1-1 NA TRBV15
CASSLDRTQFF TGTGCCAGCAGCTTAGATCGGACGCAGTTCTTC many TRBJ2-1 NA TRBV7-9
CASSQENGGAIDTQYF TGTGCCAGCAGCCAAGAAAACGGGGGGGCAATCGATACGCAGTATTTT many TRBJ2-3 TRBD2 TRBV4-2
CASSTEPGGTGELFF TGCGCCAGCAGCACTGAGCCCGGGGGCACCGGGGAGCTGTTTTTT few TRBJ2-2 NA TRBV5-1
CSAWSSAQYSYNEQFF TGCAGTGCTTGGTCTAGCGCCCAATACTCCTACAATGAGCAGTTCTTC many TRBJ2-1 NA TRBV20-1
CSAEGGRGNTEAFF TGCAGCGCCGAGGGCGGCCGGGGGAACACTGAAGCTTTCTTT NA TRBJ1-1 NA TRBV29-1
CASSLTRQPTNYGYTF TGTGCCAGCAGCTTAACCCGACAGCCGACTAACTATGGCTACACCTTC few TRBJ1-2 NA TRBV7-2
CSAAAGNYGYTF TGCAGTGCTGCGGCTGGGAACTATGGCTACACCTTC many TRBJ1-2 NA TRBV20-1
CASSYLGNLADTQYF TGTGCCAGCAGTTACCTGGGGAATCTAGCAGATACGCAGTATTTT many TRBJ2-3 NA TRBV6-5
CASSTARPSSYNSPLHF TGTGCCAGCAGCACCGCACGGCCGAGCTCCTATAATTCACCCCTCCACTTT many TRBJ1-6 NA TRBV5-6
CASSFERGYGYTF TGTGCCAGCAGCTTTGAAAGGGGCTATGGCTACACCTTC NA TRBJ1-2 NA TRBV7-9
CASSLRSRETQYF TGTGCCAGCAGTTTACGGAGCCGAGAGACCCAGTACTTC many TRBJ2-5 NA TRBV12-3/TRBV12-4
CASKSGVEAFF TGTGCCAGTAAATCGGGAGTTGAAGCTTTCTTT many TRBJ1-1 NA TRBV12-3/TRBV12-4
CASSPRPLMNTDTQYF TGTGCCAGCAGCCCTAGGCCCCTCATGAACACAGATACGCAGTATTTT NA TRBJ2-3 NA TRBV7-2
CASRVGSSSGNTIYF TGCGCCAGCAGGGTCGGGTCCTCCTCTGGAAACACCATATATTTT many TRBJ1-3 NA TRBV5-1
CASSQQGLLVREQFF TGTGCCAGCAGCCAACAGGGGTTGCTAGTTCGAGAGCAGTTCTTC few TRBJ2-1 TRBD1 TRBV7-2
CASSLQASGYNEQFF TGCGCCAGCAGCTTGCAGGCTAGCGGATACAATGAGCAGTTCTTC many TRBJ2-1 TRBD2 TRBV5-1
CASSSLTWPPEDTQYF TGTGCCAGCAGTTCTCTTACGTGGCCTCCAGAAGATACGCAGTATTTT many TRBJ2-3 NA TRBV27
CASSFRGGPYEQYF TGTGCCAGCAGCTTCCGGGGGGGCCCCTACGAGCAGTACTTC many TRBJ2-7 TRBD2 TRBV5-5
CASSPTGFRKAFF TGTGCCAGCAGCCCGACAGGGTTTAGAAAAGCTTTCTTT many TRBJ1-1 TRBD1 TRBV28
CASSTLAGGFGELFF TGTGCCAGCAGTACGCTAGCGGGAGGTTTCGGGGAGCTGTTTTTT few TRBJ2-2 TRBD2 TRBV27
CASSLPPRNNEQFF TGTGCCAGCAGCCTCCCCCCCAGAAACAATGAGCAGTTCTTC many TRBJ2-1 NA TRBV7-9
CASSRGLAESYNEQFF TGCGCCAGCAGTCGGGGACTAGCGGAGTCCTACAATGAGCAGTTCTTC many TRBJ2-1 TRBD2 TRBV10-2
CASSRPGSGEPYEQYF TGCGCCAGCAGCCGACCGGGGTCCGGGGAGCCCTACGAGCAGTACTTC few TRBJ2-7 NA TRBV4-1
CASSQAFGGADTQYF TGCGCCAGCAGCCAAGCATTCGGGGGCGCAGATACGCAGTATTTT NA TRBJ2-3 NA TRBV4-3
CASSRTQGLGGYTF TGTGCCAGCAGTCGGACCCAGGGTCTAGGTGGCTACACCTTC many TRBJ1-2 NA TRBV12-3/TRBV12-4
CASSLTPPSGVYNEQFF TGTGCCAGCAGTCTCACGCCTCCTTCTGGGGTATACAATGAGCAGTTCTTC many TRBJ2-1 NA TRBV28
CASSPRGRADTEAFF TGCGCCAGCAGCCCGCGCGGCAGGGCGGACACTGAAGCTTTCTTT NA TRBJ1-1 NA TRBV4-1
CASSKQAGINEQYF TGTGCCAGCAGCAAACAGGCAGGGATAAACGAGCAGTACTTC NA TRBJ2-7 NA TRBV7-9
CASTPPRGNNEQFF TGCGCCAGCACCCCTCCGAGGGGAAACAATGAGCAGTTCTTC many TRBJ2-1 NA TRBV5-1
CASSYLGGSEAFF TGTGCCAGCAGTTACTTGGGCGGCTCTGAAGCTTTCTTT many TRBJ1-1 NA TRBV6-5